This TCR beta chain was sequenced during a study of T cell changes during pregnancy in multiple sclerosis. The sample holds one count of this clone. Libraries were prepared by immunoSEQ multiplex PCR; TCRdb keeps only in-frame clonotypes and omits some of them. The sample shows around 68,000 clones, about 90% of them seen only once. This CDR3 has 14 residues. Germline lookup yields CDR1 SEHNR and CDR2 FQNEAQ (reference sequence). With V trimmed by 6 bases and J by 3 bases, 6 bases remained unmatched. This sample comprised CD4+ T cells from peripheral blood mononuclear cells, obtained before pregnancy. The chain has TRBV7-9 and TRBJ1-2; TRBD1 agrees at 8 bases. The sequence was obtained from a female donor with multiple sclerosis, enrolled in a pregnancy study. The DNA for the CDR3 is TGTGCCAGCAGACAGACAGGGGCCTACTATGGCTACACCTTC. This codes for CASRQTGAYYGYTF.